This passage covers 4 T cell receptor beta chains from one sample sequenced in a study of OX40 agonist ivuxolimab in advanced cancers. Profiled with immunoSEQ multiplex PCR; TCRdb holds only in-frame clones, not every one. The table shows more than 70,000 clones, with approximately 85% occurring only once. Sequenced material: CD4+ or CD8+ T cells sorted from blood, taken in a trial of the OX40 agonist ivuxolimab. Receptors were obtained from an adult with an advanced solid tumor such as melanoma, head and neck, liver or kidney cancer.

CDR3 in DNA: TGTGCCAGCAGCTTAGACGACAGTGAAAAACTGTTTTTT. Amino acids: CASSLDDSEKLFF. This chain joins TRBV5-5 and TRBJ1-4; possible D gene TRBD1, 5 bases. The CDR3 loop spans 13 amino acids. The V end was cut by 2 bases, the J end by 7 bases, with 9 bases between. CDR1 SGHKS and CDR2 YYEKEE come from the germline V gene (reference sequence).

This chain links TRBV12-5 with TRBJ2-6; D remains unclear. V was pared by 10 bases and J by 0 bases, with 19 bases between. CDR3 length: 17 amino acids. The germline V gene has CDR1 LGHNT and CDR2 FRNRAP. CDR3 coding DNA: TGTGCTACCCAGAAGACCACCATTAGCTCTGGGGCCAACGTCCTGACTTTC. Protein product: CATQKTTISSGANVLTF.

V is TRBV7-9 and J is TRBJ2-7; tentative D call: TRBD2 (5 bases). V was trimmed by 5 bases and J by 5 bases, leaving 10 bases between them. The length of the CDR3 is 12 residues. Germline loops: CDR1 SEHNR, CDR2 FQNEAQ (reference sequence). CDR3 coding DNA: TGTGCCAGCAGCCTTCGTAGCGACGAGCAGTACTTC. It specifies CASSLRSDEQYF. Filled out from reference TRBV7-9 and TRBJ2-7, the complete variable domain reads DTGVSQNPRHKITKRGQNVTFRCDPISEHNRLYWYRQTLGQGPEFLTYFQNEAQLEKSRLLSDRFSAERPKGSFSTLEIQRTEQGDSAMYLCASSLRSDEQYFGPGTRLTVT.

Written as DNA, the CDR3 is TGTGCCAGCAGCCTTCAGATTGGGCAAGAGACCCAGTACTTC. Translated, it gives CASSLQIGQETQYF. V is TRBV5-4 and J is TRBJ2-5; D gene unclear. V gave up 4 bases and J gave up 2 bases, with 12 bases separating them. The CDR3 has 14 residues. Germline CDR1 SGHNT, CDR2 YYREEE (reference sequence).